In its sample, the clone carrying this T cell receptor beta chain was seen a few times. Its antigen is as yet unknown. Specified treatment: oral pan-JAK inhibitor, 5-10 mg twice daily. Extracted RNA was reverse transcribed into cDNA, the sequencing template. TCRdb keeps only in-frame clones here, not all; method: immunoSEQ multiplex PCR. Of about 170,000 clones listed, approximately 59% are singletons. The sample originates from a study of CD8+ T cells in alopecia areata. Overall study: Patients received oral tofacitinib, 5 to 10 mg twice daily, for moderate-to-severe alopecia areata. Tofacitinib was given for 6 to 18 months, then stopped for 6 months.

General study findings and limits: Given one nonresponder, whether baseline CD8+ expansion relates to response remains uncertain. Tofacitinib delivered significant drops in scalp clonality and in expanded CD8+ clones among the top 100.

The CDR3 has 17 amino acids. Germline lookup yields CDR1 SGHRS and CDR2 YFSETQ. Losses at the gene ends were 4 bases for V and 2 bases for J; bases not matched to a gene: 7. This TCR was recovered from a human donor with alopecia areata. The sample was CD4+ T cells sorted from blood, taken at roughly week 58, from a patient treated with tofacitinib. The chain recombines TRBV5-1 with TRBJ2-3; 13 bases align to TRBD2. The CDR3 protein is CASSKGGLAGATDTQYF. In DNA form, the CDR3 reads TGCGCCAGCAGCAAAGGAGGACTAGCGGGGGCCACAGATACGCAGTATTTT.